Below, 15 T cell receptor beta chains from the same sample are listed, as sequenced in a study of control samples from healthy donors and cancer patients. The repertoire was sequenced with immunoSEQ multiplex PCR; TCRdb's copy has only in-frame clones and lacks some. The table has about 22,000 clones, 65% to 90% seen once. Sequencing input: PBMCs. The receptors were gathered from a man aged 55 to 69 with head and neck cancer.

The chain combines TRBV4-3 with TRBJ2-3, with D perhaps given as TRBD1 or TRBD2 (7 bases each). This CDR3 is 16 amino acids long. The V gene lost 0 bases and the J gene lost 2 bases, with 12 bases spanning the gap. The germline V gene has CDR1 LGHNA and CDR2 YSLEER. This CDR3 is CASSQDPGGDTDTQYF. The CDR3 nucleotides read TGCGCCAGCAGCCAAGATCCAGGGGGGGACACAGATACGCAGTATTTT.

The rearrangement uses TRBV28 and TRBJ2-4; D ambiguous. CDR1 is MDHEN and CDR2 is SYDVKM in the germline V gene. V was cut by 6 bases and J by 0 bases, with 12 bases left in between. The CDR3 covers 15 residues. The CDR3 DNA reads as TGTGCCAGCAGCCCAAGGACCTTAGCCAAAAACATTCAGTACTTC. Translated, it gives CASSPRTLAKNIQYF.

J is TRBJ2-3 and V is TRBV24-1; 8 positions match TRBD1. V lost 5 bases to trimming and J lost 0 bases; unmatched junction nucleotides: 3. From germline, CDR1 is KGHDR and CDR2 SFDVKD. The CDR3 is 15 amino acids. The CDR3 reads CATSVGTGSTDTQYF. As DNA, the CDR3 is TGTGCCACCAGTGTCGGGACAGGTAGCACAGATACGCAGTATTTT.

This clone was observed a few times. The V gene is TRBV19, the J gene TRBJ1-3; 12 bases match TRBD1. Trimming at V came to 4 bases and at J to 5 bases, leaving 9 bases not matched to a gene. This CDR3 is 17 amino acids long. CDR1 LNHDA and CDR2 SQIVND come from the germline V gene (reference sequence). For the CDR3, the DNA is TGTGCCAGTAGTACCGGGACAGGGGGCGCCCTTAGAAACACCATATATTTT. This sequence encodes CASSTGTGGALRNTIYF.

The J gene is TRBJ2-5, the V gene TRBV7-2; TRBD2 might be the D (7 bases). CDR3 size: 15 residues. Deletions cut 0 bases from V and 5 bases from J, with 13 bases between. Germline V lookup: CDR1 SGHTA, CDR2 FQGNSA. The CDR3 region has the DNA TGTGCCAGCAGCTTAGCAGGGGGGGGTAGGGAGACCCAGTACTTC. It codes for CASSLAGGGRETQYF.

This clone has a single count. V usage is TRBV4-1 and J usage is TRBJ2-5; D gene ambiguous. Per the germline V gene, CDR1 is MGHRA and CDR2 is YSYEKL. The CDR3 runs 14 residues. Trimming cost V 0 bases and J 2 bases, with 7 bases left between them. The CDR3 nucleotides are TGCGCCAGCAGCCAAGATGACACACAAGAGACCCAGTACTTC. As protein: CASSQDDTQETQYF.

This clone was seen a few times. The chain uses TRBV2 and TRBJ2-1; D remains unclear. The CDR3 extends over 13 amino acids. The V gene lost 5 bases and the J gene lost 10 bases, with 15 bases spanning the gap. Germline loops: CDR1 SNHLY, CDR2 FYNNEI. The CDR3 region has the DNA TGTGCCAGCAGTCAGGACCCCTCCACCGAGCAGTTCTTC. The encoded protein is CASSQDPSTEQFF.

This chain connects TRBV5-1 to TRBJ2-7; D remains ambiguous. Deletions cut 4 bases from V and 0 bases from J, with 8 bases between. This CDR3 region has 13 residues. The germline V gene has CDR1 SGHRS and CDR2 YFSETQ. The CDR3 sequence is CASSIDNSYEQYF. DNA for the CDR3: TGCGCCAGCAGCATAGACAACTCCTACGAGCAGTACTTC.

The chain employs TRBV3-1 (or the pseudogene TRBV3-2) and TRBJ1-5; D is perhaps TRBD1 (5 bases). CDR1 is LGHDT and CDR2 is YNNKEL in the germline V gene (reference sequence). V lost 4 bases, J lost 4 bases, and 11 bases lay in between. The CDR3 totals 14 residues. The CDR3 DNA reads TGTGCCAGCAGCCTCGGGGGAAGGAATCAGCCCCAGCATTTT. Its translation is CASSLGGRNQPQHF.

The chain uses TRBV4-2 and TRBJ1-1; D is possibly TRBD1 (5 bases). This CDR3 is 14 amino acids long. The germline CDR1 and CDR2 sequences are LGHNA and YNFKEQ. With 0 bases removed from V and 6 bases from J, the gap between germline ends came to 11 bases. In nucleotides, the CDR3 is TGTGCCAGCAGCCAAGATCGCGCGACAGCTGAAGCTTTCTTT. It is translated as CASSQDRATAEAFF.

The V and J genes are TRBV18 and TRBJ1-2; 7 bases match TRBD1. The germline V gene encodes CDR1 KGHSH and CDR2 LQKENI. The J segment lost 0 bases and the V segment lost 2 bases, leaving 3 bases of the junction unmatched. This CDR3 is built from 15 residues. The CDR3 loop reads CASSPSGGPNYGYTF. The DNA of the CDR3 is TGTGCCAGCTCACCATCAGGGGGACCTAACTATGGCTACACCTTC.

The J gene is TRBJ2-7, the V gene TRBV6-1; TRBD1 aligns across 9 bases. Germline CDR1 is MNHNS and CDR2 is SASEGT. The CDR3 extends over 16 amino acids. V was clipped by 4 bases and J by 4 bases; unmatched bases: 11. CDR3 sequence (DNA): TGTGCCAGCAGTGGATCCGACAGGGGGATTTGGTACGAGCAGTACTTC. It encodes CASSGSDRGIWYEQYF.

Of note for this clone: The same CDR3 can be traced to other DNA sequences in this sample. The chain carries TRBV19 and TRBJ1-5, with D maybe TRBD1 (6 bases). CDR3 length equals 13 residues. V dropped 7 bases and J dropped 2 bases, with 9 bases sitting between them. The germline V gene has CDR1 LNHDA and CDR2 SQIVND (reference sequence). The CDR3 DNA is TGTGCCAGTACCAACAGGGGCAATCAGCCCCAGCATTTT. This encodes CASTNRGNQPQHF.

This chain uses TRBV5-8 with TRBJ1-2; D is unclear. The germline gives CDR1 SGHTS, CDR2 YDEGEE. Trimming took 2 bases from V and 4 from J, leaving 9 bases between them. The CDR3 runs 13 residues. This CDR3 reads CASSLGDFYGYTF. In nucleotides, the CDR3 is TGTGCCAGCAGCTTAGGAGACTTCTATGGCTACACCTTC.

The CDR3 region is CASSNGVQAEKLFF. The DNA for the CDR3 is TGTGCCAGCAGTAACGGGGTCCAAGCGGAAAAACTGTTTTTT. This chain uses TRBV6-2 or TRBV6-3 with TRBJ1-4; D uncertain. Germline-derived CDR1 and CDR2 are MNHEY and SVGEGT. V was cut by 5 bases and J by 8 bases, with 15 bases left in between. There are 14 residues in the CDR3.